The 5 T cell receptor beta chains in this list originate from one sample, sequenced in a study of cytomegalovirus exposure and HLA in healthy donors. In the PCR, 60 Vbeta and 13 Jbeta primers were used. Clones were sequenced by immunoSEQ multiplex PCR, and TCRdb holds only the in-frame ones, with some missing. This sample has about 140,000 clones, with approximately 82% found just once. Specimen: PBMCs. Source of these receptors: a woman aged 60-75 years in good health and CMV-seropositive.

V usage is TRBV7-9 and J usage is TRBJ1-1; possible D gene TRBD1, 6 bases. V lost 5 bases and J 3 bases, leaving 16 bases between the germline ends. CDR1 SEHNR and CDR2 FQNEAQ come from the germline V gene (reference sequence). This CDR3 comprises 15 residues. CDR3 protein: CASSAQGGLDTEAFF. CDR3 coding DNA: TGTGCCAGCAGCGCCCAAGGGGGATTGGACACTGAAGCTTTCTTT.

DNA of the CDR3: TGTGCCAGCAGTTTCTCCTTAGACACAGATACGCAGTATTTT. It specifies CASSFSLDTDTQYF. The rearrangement uses TRBV28 and TRBJ2-3, with D hard to call. Deletions cut 3 bases from V and 2 bases from J, with 9 bases between. The CDR3 is 14 residues long. Germline V lookup: CDR1 MDHEN, CDR2 SYDVKM.

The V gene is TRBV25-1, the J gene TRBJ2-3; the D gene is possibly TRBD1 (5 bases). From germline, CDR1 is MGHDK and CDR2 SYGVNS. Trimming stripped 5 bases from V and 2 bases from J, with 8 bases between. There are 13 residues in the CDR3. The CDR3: CASSSRVTDTQYF. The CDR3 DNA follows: TGTGCCAGCAGTTCCAGGGTCACAGATACGCAGTATTTT. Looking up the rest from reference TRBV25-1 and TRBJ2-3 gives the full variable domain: EADIYQTPRYLVIGTGKKITLECSQTMGHDKMYWYQQDPGMELHLIHYSYGVNSTEKGDLSSESTVSRIRTEHFPLTLESARPSHTSQYLCASSSRVTDTQYFGPGTRLTVL.

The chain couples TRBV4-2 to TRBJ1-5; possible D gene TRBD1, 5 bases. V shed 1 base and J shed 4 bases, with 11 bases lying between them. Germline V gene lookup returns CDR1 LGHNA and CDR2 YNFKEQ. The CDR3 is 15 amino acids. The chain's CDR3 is CASSQGGVGNQPQHF. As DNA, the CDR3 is TGTGCCAGCAGCCAAGGGGGCGTTGGGAATCAGCCCCAGCATTTT.

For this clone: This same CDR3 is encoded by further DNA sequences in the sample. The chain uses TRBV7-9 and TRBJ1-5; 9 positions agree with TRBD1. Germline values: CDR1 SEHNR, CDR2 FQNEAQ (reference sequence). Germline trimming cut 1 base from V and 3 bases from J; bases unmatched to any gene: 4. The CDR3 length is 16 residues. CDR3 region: CASSLGTGDPNQPQHF. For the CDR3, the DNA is TGTGCCAGCAGCTTAGGGACAGGGGATCCCAATCAGCCCCAGCATTTT.